The 25 T cell receptor beta chains reported below all come from one sample, sequenced in a study of primary melanoma T cells and metastatic recurrence. Assay used: immunoSEQ multiplex PCR; TCRdb lists only in-frame clones, some missing. The table shows approximately 100 clones, with about 94% occurring only once. Material: melanoma tumor tissue. Source of these receptors: a human donor with melanoma.

The V and J genes are TRBV12-5 and TRBJ2-2; 8 bases line up with TRBD1. Germline CDR1 is LGHNT and CDR2 is FRNRAP. The CDR3 spans 13 residues. The CDR3 coding sequence is TGTGCCACCATCTCAGGGGGCCACGGGGAGCTGTTTTTT. Its protein product is CATISGGHGELFF.

The genes are TRBV19 and TRBJ2-4, with 7 bases aligning to TRBD1. The CDR3 covers 11 residues. J gave up 16 bases and V 5 bases, and 8 bases lay outside the gene matches. From germline, CDR1 is LNHDA and CDR2 SQIVND (reference sequence). Here the CDR3 reads CASSAGTVQYF. The DNA for the CDR3 is TGTGCCAGTAGTGCCGGGACAGTACAATACTTC.

The chain has TRBV6-8 and TRBJ2-6; either TRBD1 or TRBD2 may fit D (5 bases each). With 0 bases removed from V and 4 bases from J, the gap between germline ends came to 10 bases. From germline, CDR1 is MNHGY and CDR2 SAAAGT. CDR3 length: 16 residues. The CDR3 region is CASSYSGGAGANVLTF. DNA for the CDR3: TGTGCCAGCAGTTACTCTGGGGGAGCAGGGGCCAACGTCCTGACTTTC.

In this sample, this clone turned up a few times. This chain uses TRBV19 with TRBJ1-1, with D perhaps TRBD1 (5 bases). With 5 bases removed from V and 1 base from J, the gap between germline ends came to 8 bases. Germline V gives CDR1 LNHDA, CDR2 SQIVND (reference sequence). The CDR3 totals 13 residues. This chain's CDR3 is CASSRDRNTEAFF. The CDR3 DNA is TGTGCCAGTAGTCGGGACCGGAACACTGAAGCTTTCTTT.

The rearrangement links TRBV11-3 to TRBJ1-1; D is unclear. The CDR3 is 16 amino acids. V lost 3 bases and J lost 0, with 14 bases in between. CDR1 is SGHNT and CDR2 is YENEEA in the germline V gene. CDR3 protein: CASSLAGRQVNTEAFF. The CDR3 DNA sequence: TGTGCCAGCAGCTTGGCCGGACGGCAGGTGAACACTGAAGCTTTCTTT.

The chain couples TRBV19 to TRBJ2-7; D is uncertain. Trimming pared 5 bases from V and 5 bases from J, leaving 7 bases between. The CDR3 runs to 11 residues. Germline CDR1 LNHDA, CDR2 SQIVND (reference sequence). The chain's CDR3 is CASSLDNEQYF. The CDR3 DNA follows: TGTGCCAGTAGTCTTGACAACGAGCAGTACTTC. The full variable domain, rest sourced from reference TRBV19 and TRBJ2-7, is DGGITQSPKYLFRKEGQNVTLSCEQNLNHDAMYWYRQDPGQGLRLIYYSQIVNDFQKGDIAEGYSVSREKKESFPLTVTSAQKNPTAFYLCASSLDNEQYFGPGTRLTVT.

This chain connects TRBV11-3 to TRBJ2-5, with 9 positions matching TRBD2. CDR1 SGHNT and CDR2 YENEEA come from the germline V gene. This CDR3 region has 17 residues. Germline trimming cut 5 bases from V and 1 base from J; bases unmatched to any gene: 11. DNA for the CDR3: TGTGCCAGCAGCACGGGCCGGAGTAGCGGGAGCCAAGAGACCCAGTACTTC. Translated, it gives CASSTGRSSGSQETQYF.

CDR3: CASSIATSHTGELFF. CDR3 DNA: TGTGCCAGTAGTATTGCGACGAGTCACACCGGGGAGCTGTTTTTT. The gene calls are TRBV19 and TRBJ2-2; unclear D gene. CDR1 and CDR2 from the germline V gene are LNHDA and SQIVND (reference sequence). V lost 3 bases, J lost 3 bases, and 11 bases lay in between. CDR3 length: 15 residues.

This chain connects TRBV19 to TRBJ1-1, with D possibly matching TRBD1 (5 bases). The length of the CDR3 is 14 residues. Per the germline V gene, CDR1 is LNHDA and CDR2 is SQIVND (reference sequence). V lost 8 bases and J 2 bases, leaving 15 bases between the germline ends. The CDR3 DNA sequence: TGTGCCAGTCGGGGGACGCTCCACAACACTGAAGCTTTCTTT. Protein sequence: CASRGTLHNTEAFF.

The chain has TRBV6-1 and TRBJ2-7; the D is unclear. The germline V and J ends were trimmed by 1 base and 2 bases, with 9 bases remaining between them. CDR1 and CDR2 from the germline V gene are MNHNS and SASEGT. The CDR3 length is 14 residues. The CDR3 loop is CASSEVWQTYEQYF. The CDR3 DNA follows: TGTGCCAGCAGTGAAGTCTGGCAGACCTACGAGCAGTACTTC.

The chain has TRBV19 and TRBJ1-1, with no clear D. This CDR3 region has 12 residues. Between the trimmed V and J ends, which lost 1 base and 7 bases, there was a span of 7 bases. The germline V gene has CDR1 LNHDA and CDR2 SQIVND (reference sequence). CDR3 loop: CASSIGRGEAFF. The DNA for the CDR3 is TGTGCCAGTAGTATAGGTCGGGGTGAAGCTTTCTTT.

This chain uses TRBV29-1 with TRBJ2-1, with TRBD2 as a possible D gene (5 bases). V lost 8 bases to trimming and J lost 6 bases, with 14 bases between them. CDR1 and CDR2 from the germline V gene are SQVTM and ANQGSEA. CDR3 length: 12 residues. The CDR3 here is CSLLEVGNEQFF. The CDR3 DNA reads as TGCAGCCTACTGGAGGTGGGCAATGAGCAGTTCTTC.

The chain has TRBV9 and TRBJ2-1; 10 bases line up with TRBD1. Trimming removed 2 bases from V and 6 bases from J; junction bases left unmatched: 8. CDR3 length equals 16 residues. Germline V gene lookup returns CDR1 SGDLS and CDR2 YYNGEE. CDR3: CASSVPRQGAVNEQFF. In nucleotides, the CDR3 is TGTGCCAGCAGCGTCCCCAGACAGGGGGCGGTCAATGAGCAGTTCTTC. The full variable domain, completed using reference TRBV9 and TRBJ2-1, is DSGVTQTPKHLITATGQRVTLRCSPRSGDLSVYWYQQSLDQGLQFLIQYYNGEERAKGNILERFSAQQFPDLHSELNLSSLELGDSALYFCASSVPRQGAVNEQFFGPGTRLTVL.

The chain carries TRBV6-8 and TRBJ2-1; perhaps TRBD1 as D (5 bases). This CDR3 spans 15 amino acids. Per germline, CDR1 MNHGY and CDR2 SAAAGT. V was pared by 6 bases and J by 2 bases, with 14 bases between. The CDR3 coding sequence is TGTGCCAGCAGAGCGTCAGGGTGGGCCTACAATGAGCAGTTCTTC. It translates to CASRASGWAYNEQFF.

CDR3 loop: CASSLVPGSYNEQFF. The CDR3 bases are TGCGCCAGCAGCTTGGTGCCAGGGTCCTACAATGAGCAGTTCTTC. This rearrangement joins TRBV5-1 to TRBJ2-1, with TRBD1 as a possible D gene (5 bases). V shed 0 bases and J shed 1 base, with 8 bases lying between them. The germline gives CDR1 SGHRS, CDR2 YFSETQ. This CDR3 region has 15 residues.

The count of this clone is one. The CDR3 here is CASSRTAGGYEQYF. CDR3 DNA sequence: TGTGCCAGTAGTAGAACCGCAGGGGGTTACGAGCAGTACTTC. V gene TRBV19 combines with J gene TRBJ2-7; 7 nucleotides line up with TRBD1. This CDR3 region has 14 residues. V lost 4 bases and J lost 4; bases outside the gene matches: 7. Germline V CDR1 and CDR2: LNHDA, SQIVND (reference sequence).

The genes are TRBV28 and TRBJ1-2; a weak D match, TRBD1 (5 bases). The CDR3 runs to 14 residues. Germline CDR1 MDHEN, CDR2 SYDVKM. The V end was cut by 6 bases, the J end by 0 bases, with 11 bases between. In DNA, the CDR3 is TGTGCCAGCAGCCTCGTGGGGGCTAACTATGGCTACACCTTC. This translates into CASSLVGANYGYTF.

This clone was counted only a few times. V and J are TRBV19 and TRBJ1-1; 11 bases line up with TRBD1. Trimming took 4 bases from V and 1 from J; bases not matched to a gene: 5. The CDR3 extends over 16 amino acids. From germline, CDR1 is LNHDA and CDR2 SQIVND (reference sequence). This CDR3 is CASSNRGTGGNTEAFF. In nucleotides, the CDR3 is TGTGCCAGTAGTAACAGAGGGACAGGGGGGAACACTGAAGCTTTCTTT. The full variable domain, its missing parts supplied by reference TRBV19 and TRBJ1-1, is DGGITQSPKYLFRKEGQNVTLSCEQNLNHDAMYWYRQDPGQGLRLIYYSQIVNDFQKGDIAEGYSVSREKKESFPLTVTSAQKNPTAFYLCASSNRGTGGNTEAFFGQGTRLTVV.

V is TRBV30 and J is TRBJ1-1; 10 nucleotides align to TRBD1. CDR3 length: 14 amino acids. J was trimmed by 3 bases and V by 3 bases; bases with no gene match: 4. Germline V lookup: CDR1 GTSNPN, CDR2 SVGIG (reference sequence). The CDR3, as DNA: TGTGCCTGGAGCTCCGGGACAGGGGACACTGAAGCTTTCTTT. As protein: CAWSSGTGDTEAFF.

The V call is TRBV11-3, the J call TRBJ2-3; no reliable D call. Trimming removed 5 bases from V and 0 bases from J, with 9 bases in between. Per the germline V gene, CDR1 is SGHNT and CDR2 is YENEEA. CDR3 length: 14 amino acids. Here the CDR3 DNA reads TGTGCCAGCAGCCCCATGAGTAGCACAGATACGCAGTATTTT. Amino acid sequence: CASSPMSSTDTQYF. Filled out from reference TRBV11-3 and TRBJ2-3, the complete variable domain reads EAGVVQSPRYKIIEKKQPVAFWCNPISGHNTLYWYLQNLGQGPELLIRYENEEAVDDSQLPKDRFSAERLKGVDSTLKIQPAELGDSAVYLCASSPMSSTDTQYFGPGTRLTVL.

The rearrangement joins TRBV28 to TRBJ2-1; 7 bases match TRBD2. The length of the CDR3 is 15 residues. Germline loops: CDR1 MDHEN, CDR2 SYDVKM. Trimming cost V 5 bases and J 6 bases; bases outside gene matches: 10. CDR3 in amino acids: CASSPPRGGSNEQFF. The CDR3 DNA follows: TGTGCCAGCAGTCCCCCCCGGGGAGGGAGCAATGAGCAGTTCTTC. The variable domain in full, completed from reference TRBV28 and TRBJ2-1, reads DVKVTQSSRYLVKRTGEKVFLECVQDMDHENMFWYRQDPGLGLRLIYFSYDVKMKEKGDIPEGYSVSREKKERFSLILESASTNQTSMYLCASSPPRGGSNEQFFGPGTRLTVL.

J is TRBJ1-4 and V is TRBV14; tentatively, D is TRBD1 (5 bases). Germline CDR1 reads SGHDN; CDR2 reads FVKESK. Trimming took off 4 bases at V and 5 bases at J, with 11 bases between the two ends. The CDR3 spans 14 residues. CDR3 in amino acids: CASSLQGQNEKLFF. CDR3 bases: TGTGCCAGCAGCCTCCAGGGCCAGAATGAAAAACTGTTTTTT.

The chain links TRBV28 to TRBJ2-6, with a weak D call TRBD1 (6 bases). Germline CDR1 and CDR2: MDHEN and SYDVKM. V was pared by 2 bases and J by 4 bases, with 12 bases between. The CDR3 loop spans 16 amino acids. DNA of the CDR3: TGTGCCAGCAGTTTAGTTAGGGGGAGAGGGGCCAACGTCCTGACTTTC. This codes for CASSLVRGRGANVLTF.

The J gene is TRBJ2-1, the V gene TRBV11-3; D gene unclear. V shed 5 bases and J shed 6 bases, with 14 bases lying between them. CDR3 length equals 14 residues. In germline, CDR1 is SGHNT, CDR2 YENEEA. CDR3 in amino acids: CASSPQGISNEQFF. The CDR3, as DNA: TGTGCCAGCAGCCCCCAAGGGATTAGCAATGAGCAGTTCTTC. Full variable domain (missing parts from reference TRBV11-3 and TRBJ2-1): EAGVVQSPRYKIIEKKQPVAFWCNPISGHNTLYWYLQNLGQGPELLIRYENEEAVDDSQLPKDRFSAERLKGVDSTLKIQPAELGDSAVYLCASSPQGISNEQFFGPGTRLTVL.

The V and J genes are TRBV6-7 and TRBJ1-1, with D perhaps TRBD1 (6 bases). TRBV6-7 is assigned to the ORF class and has an uncertain function. V was shortened by 8 bases and J by 1 base, with 20 bases between the two germline ends. The length of the CDR3 is 16 residues. CDR3 sequence: CASSPGGGHSNTEAFF. The CDR3 coding sequence is TGTGCCAGCTCCCCCGGGGGGGGACACTCGAACACTGAAGCTTTCTTT.